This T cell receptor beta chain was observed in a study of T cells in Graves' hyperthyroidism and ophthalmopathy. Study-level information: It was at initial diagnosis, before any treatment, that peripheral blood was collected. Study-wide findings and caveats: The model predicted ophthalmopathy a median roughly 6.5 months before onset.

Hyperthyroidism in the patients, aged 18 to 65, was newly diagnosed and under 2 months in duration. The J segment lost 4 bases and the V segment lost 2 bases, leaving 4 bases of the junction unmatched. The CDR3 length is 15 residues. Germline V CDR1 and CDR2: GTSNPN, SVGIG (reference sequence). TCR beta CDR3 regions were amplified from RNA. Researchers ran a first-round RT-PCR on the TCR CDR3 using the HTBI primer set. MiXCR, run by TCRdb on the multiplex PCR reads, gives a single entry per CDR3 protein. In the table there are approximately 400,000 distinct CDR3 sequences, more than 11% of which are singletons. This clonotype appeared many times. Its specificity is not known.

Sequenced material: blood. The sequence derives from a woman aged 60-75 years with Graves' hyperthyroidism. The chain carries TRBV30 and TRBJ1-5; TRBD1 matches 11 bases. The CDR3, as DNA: TGTGCCTGGAGTCCCGGGACAGGGGGAAATCAGCCCCAGCATTTT. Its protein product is CAWSPGTGGNQPQHF.